These 10 T cell receptor beta chains were sequenced from one sample in a study of cytomegalovirus exposure and HLA in healthy donors. Researchers ran the PCR with 60 Vbeta and 13 Jbeta primers. Some clones are missing from TCRdb's copy, which holds only in-frame ones; the method was immunoSEQ multiplex PCR. This sample has around 190,000 clones, with approximately 80% found just once. Sequencing used PBMCs. These receptors were collected from a woman in her twenties or thirties in good health and CMV-seronegative.

The V and J genes are TRBV27 and TRBJ2-7; 13 bases are a match to TRBD2. The trim removed 4 bases at V and 4 bases at J, leaving 1 base unmatched. CDR1 and CDR2 (germline): MNHEY, SMNVEV (reference sequence). The CDR3 is 14 amino acids. In nucleotides, the CDR3 is TGTGCCAGCAGTTGGACTAGCGGGGGTTACGAGCAGTACTTC. Translation gives CASSWTSGGYEQYF.

The CDR3 loop is CSVAMNDRPYTEAFF. The CDR3 DNA sequence: TGCAGCGTTGCCATGAACGACAGGCCATACACTGAAGCTTTCTTT. The chain uses TRBV29-1 and TRBJ1-1; perhaps TRBD1 as D (6 bases). Deletions cut 4 bases from V and 3 bases from J, with 18 bases between. Per the germline V gene, CDR1 is SQVTM and CDR2 is ANQGSEA. The CDR3 sequence is 15 residues long.

V and J are TRBV12-5 and TRBJ2-7, with 11 nucleotides matching TRBD1. The CDR3 has 17 amino acids. Germline lookup yields CDR1 LGHNT and CDR2 FRNRAP. V was clipped by 2 bases and J by 2 bases; unmatched bases: 8. CDR3 in DNA: TGTGCTAGTGGTTTGACGCCGGGACAGGGGGGAACCTACGAGCAGTACTTC. The encoded protein is CASGLTPGQGGTYEQYF.

The chain couples TRBV19 to TRBJ1-5, with D unresolved. The V and J ends lost 3 bases and 1 base respectively, with 10 bases between them. Germline CDR1 and CDR2: LNHDA and SQIVND (reference sequence). The CDR3 is 15 amino acids. This CDR3 is CASSIFILSNQPQHF. CDR3 in DNA: TGTGCCAGTAGTATCTTTATACTGAGCAATCAGCCCCAGCATTTT.

V usage is TRBV5-1 and J usage is TRBJ2-3; 12 bases are shared with TRBD2. Trimming at V came to 3 bases and at J to 3 bases, leaving 5 bases not matched to a gene. The CDR3 is 16 amino acids. From germline, CDR1 is SGHRS and CDR2 YFSETQ. As DNA, the CDR3 is TGCGCCAGCAGCTCCCGACTAGCGGGGGCGACAGATACGCAGTATTTT. Translated: CASSSRLAGATDTQYF.

This clone was counted a few times. This chain connects TRBV5-1 to TRBJ1-3; 10 bases agree with TRBD1. The J segment lost 0 bases and the V segment lost 4 bases, leaving 7 bases of the junction unmatched. Germline values: CDR1 SGHRS, CDR2 YFSETQ. The CDR3 extends over 17 amino acids. Written as DNA, the CDR3 is TGCGCCAGCAGCCCGGGACAGGGGCCAAGCTCTGGAAACACCATATATTTT. Encoded protein: CASSPGQGPSSGNTIYF.

The chain employs TRBV5-1 and TRBJ2-2, with D possibly being TRBD1 (5 bases). CDR3 length: 20 residues. In germline, CDR1 is SGHRS, CDR2 YFSETQ. V lost 4 bases and J lost 0, with 25 bases in between. The CDR3 sequence is CASSPFPSVIDSPNTGELFF. CDR3 nucleotide sequence: TGCGCCAGCAGCCCATTCCCCTCAGTTATCGACAGCCCGAACACCGGGGAGCTGTTTTTT.

The chain is built from TRBV5-4 and TRBJ2-2; 11 bases agree with TRBD2. The junction had 8 bases not matched to a gene; V was cut back by 4 bases and J by 3 bases. Germline V gene data show CDR1 as SGHNT and CDR2 as YYREEE (reference sequence). CDR3 length: 17 amino acids. CDR3 residues: CASSTPRSGRDTGELFF. The DNA of the CDR3 is TGTGCCAGCAGCACCCCTCGTAGCGGGAGGGACACCGGGGAGCTGTTTTTT.

This chain's CDR3 is CASSKAPGDRLAKNIQYF. The DNA for the CDR3 is TGTGCCAGCAGCAAAGCCCCAGGCGACAGGCTAGCCAAAAACATTCAGTACTTC. The gene calls are TRBV21-1 and TRBJ2-4; the table assigns TRBD1, which was not confirmed against the DNA. TRBV21-1 is a recognized pseudogene. This CDR3 is 18 amino acids long.

V gene TRBV4-2 combines with J gene TRBJ2-5, with 9 bases matching TRBD2. This CDR3 is 17 amino acids long. Per germline, CDR1 LGHNA and CDR2 YNFKEQ. V lost 1 base to trimming and J lost 0 bases; unmatched junction nucleotides: 6. The CDR3 here is CASSQGVAGGYQETQYF. DNA of the CDR3: TGTGCCAGCAGCCAAGGGGTCGCGGGGGGGTACCAAGAGACCCAGTACTTC.